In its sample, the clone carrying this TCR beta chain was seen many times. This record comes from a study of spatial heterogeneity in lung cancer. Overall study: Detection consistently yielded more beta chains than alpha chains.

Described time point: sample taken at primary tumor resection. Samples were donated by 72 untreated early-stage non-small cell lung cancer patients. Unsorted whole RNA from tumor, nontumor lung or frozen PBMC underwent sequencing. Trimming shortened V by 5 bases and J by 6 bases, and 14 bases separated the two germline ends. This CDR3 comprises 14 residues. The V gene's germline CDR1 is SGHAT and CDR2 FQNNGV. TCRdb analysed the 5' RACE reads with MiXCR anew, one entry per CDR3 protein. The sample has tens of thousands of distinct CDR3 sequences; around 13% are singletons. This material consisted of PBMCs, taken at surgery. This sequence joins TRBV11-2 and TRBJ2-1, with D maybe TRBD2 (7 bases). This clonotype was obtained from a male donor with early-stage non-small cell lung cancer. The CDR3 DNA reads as TGTGCCAGCAGCCACCTAGGGGGGGCCAATGAGCAGTTCTTC. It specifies CASSHLGGANEQFF.